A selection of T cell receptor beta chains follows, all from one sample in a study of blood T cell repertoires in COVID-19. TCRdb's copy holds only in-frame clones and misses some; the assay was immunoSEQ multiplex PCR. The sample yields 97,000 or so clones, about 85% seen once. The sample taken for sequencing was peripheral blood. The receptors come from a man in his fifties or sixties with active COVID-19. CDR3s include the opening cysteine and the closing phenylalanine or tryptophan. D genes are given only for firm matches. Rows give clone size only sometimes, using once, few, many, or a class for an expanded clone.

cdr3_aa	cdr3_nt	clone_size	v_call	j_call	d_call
CATRIGGIGGNYGYTF	TGTGCCACCCGGATAGGTGGGATCGGAGGGAACTATGGCTACACCTTC	-	TRBV28	TRBJ1-2	-
CASSLTGLNYGYTF	TGCGCCAGCAGCTTGACAGGATTAAACTATGGCTACACCTTC	-	TRBV5-1	TRBJ1-2	-
CASSLATGTGELFF	TGCGCCAGCAGCTTGGCCACAGGGACCGGGGAGCTGTTTTTT	-	TRBV5-1	TRBJ2-2	-
CASSLGAEGSYEQYF	TGTGCCAGCAGCTTAGGGGCGGAGGGGTCCTACGAGCAGTACTTC	-	TRBV7-9	TRBJ2-7	-
CASRTTGRANTEAFF	TGTGCCAGCAGGACCACAGGGAGGGCAAACACTGAAGCTTTCTTT	once	TRBV28	TRBJ1-1	-
CAISGEPASYGYTF	TGTGCCATCAGTGGGGAGCCGGCCTCCTATGGCTACACCTTC	-	TRBV10-3	TRBJ1-2	-
CASSLAGQGYQPQHF	TGTGCCAGCAGCTTGGCCGGACAGGGGTATCAGCCCCAGCATTTT	-	TRBV5-5	TRBJ1-5	TRBD1
CASSARETQYF	TGTGCCAGCAGCGCGCGGGAGACCCAGTACTTC	-	TRBV5-6	TRBJ2-5	-
CASSRIGIKGAEAFF	TGTGCCAGCAGCCGAATCGGGATAAAGGGCGCTGAAGCTTTCTTT	-	TRBV6-5	TRBJ1-1	-
CASSSDRAGEQFF	TGTGCTAGCAGCTCCGACAGGGCAGGGGAGCAGTTCTTC	-	TRBV7-7	TRBJ2-1	TRBD1
CASSEYGTGDEKLFF	TGTGCCAGCAGTGAATACGGGACAGGGGATGAAAAACTGTTTTTT	few	TRBV25-1	TRBJ1-4	TRBD1
CASSFRLVVQQQYF	TGTGCCAGCAGCTTCAGACTAGTCGTACAGCAGCAGTACTTC	few	TRBV5-6	TRBJ2-7	-
CASSLVGGTGTTNSPLHF	TGTGCCAGCAGCTTAGTTGGGGGAACCGGGACAACCAATTCACCCCTCCACTTT	-	TRBV7-6	TRBJ1-6	-
CASSPTGGASDTQYF	TGTGCCAGCAGCCCTACAGGGGGCGCCTCAGATACGCAGTATTTT	-	TRBV7-2	TRBJ2-3	TRBD1
CASSPWTNNYGYTF	TGCGCCAGCAGCCCCTGGACAAATAACTATGGCTACACCTTC	-	TRBV5-1	TRBJ1-2	-
CASSGTTAYEQYF	TGCGCCAGCAGCGGTACTACTGCCTACGAGCAGTACTTC	few	TRBV5-1	TRBJ2-7	-
CASSPGQGSSEKLFF	TGTGCCAGCAGCCCAGGACAGGGAAGTAGTGAAAAACTGTTTTTT	once	TRBV9	TRBJ1-4	TRBD1
CATRTSGWNQFF	TGTGCCACCCGGACTAGCGGTTGGAACCAGTTCTTC	-	TRBV10-3	TRBJ2-1	TRBD2
CASSEGGGYLRGYTF	TGTGCCAGCAGTGAAGGGGGAGGGTATTTGCGGGGCTACACCTTC	-	TRBV2	TRBJ1-2	-
CASSQDGAGLGEGQYF	TGCGCCAGCAGCCAAGATGGGGCAGGGTTGGGTGAAGGGCAGTACTTC	-	TRBV4-1	TRBJ2-7	-
CASSEGDRGGYTF	TGTGCCAGCAGTGAAGGAGACAGGGGTGGCTACACCTTC	-	TRBV6-1	TRBJ1-2	TRBD1
CASSQTVTAHEKLFF	TGTGCCAGCAGCCAGACCGTGACAGCCCATGAAAAACTGTTTTTT	-	TRBV14	TRBJ1-4	-
CASSLGQGGEKLFF	TGCGCCAGCAGCTTGGGACAGGGTGGAGAAAAACTGTTTTTT	-	TRBV5-1	TRBJ1-4	TRBD1
CSVKQGASYEQYF	TGCAGCGTTAAACAGGGGGCTTCCTACGAGCAGTACTTC	-	TRBV29-1	TRBJ2-7	TRBD1
CASSQGQIYEQYF	TGTGCCAGCAGCCAAGGACAGATCTACGAGCAGTACTTC	-	TRBV3-1/TRBV3-2	TRBJ2-7	-
CASSLRVSGANVLTF	TGTGCCAGCAGCTTACGGGTATCTGGGGCCAACGTCCTGACTTTC	-	TRBV7-9	TRBJ2-6	-
CASSPPGTPYNSPLHF	TGTGCCAGCAGCCCCCCCGGGACACCATATAATTCACCCCTCCACTTT	-	TRBV11-2	TRBJ1-6	-
CASSLGVTFNYGYTF	TGTGCCAGCAGTTTAGGGGTAACCTTTAACTATGGCTACACCTTC	-	TRBV6-5	TRBJ1-2	-
CAIATGSLNEQFF	TGTGCCATCGCGACCGGGAGCTTAAATGAGCAGTTCTTC	-	TRBV10-3	TRBJ2-1	-
CASSSEGSTLHF	TGTGCCAGCAGCTCCGAGGGTAGTACCCTCCACTTT	-	TRBV5-6	TRBJ1-6	-
CASSLGGARTEAFF	TGTGCCAGCTCCCTAGGAGGAGCACGGACTGAAGCTTTCTTT	-	TRBV18	TRBJ1-1	-
CASSQVRVANYGYTF	TGCGCCAGCAGCCAAGTGAGGGTTGCGAACTATGGCTACACCTTC	-	TRBV4-1	TRBJ1-2	-
CASEGGRSYYEQYF	TGTGCCAGTGAGGGGGGGCGGTCCTACTACGAGCAGTACTTC	-	TRBV2	TRBJ2-7	-
CSASRLGGGRVYF	TGCAGTGCTAGTCGGCTTGGCGGGGGCAGGGTGTACTTC	-	TRBV20-1	TRBJ2-7	-
CASTTGGRGYTF	TGTGCCAGCACCACAGGGGGTCGTGGCTACACCTTC	-	TRBV6-5	TRBJ1-2	TRBD1
CASSSWRGSNQPQHF	TGTGCCAGCAGCTCGTGGCGGGGGAGCAATCAGCCCCAGCATTTT	-	TRBV6-2/TRBV6-3	TRBJ1-5	-
CASREGGRGDYGYTF	TGTGCCAGCAGGGAGGGCGGGCGTGGGGACTATGGCTACACCTTC	-	TRBV6-6	TRBJ1-2	-
CASSLTVQGARGQGAFF	TGCGCCAGCAGCTTGACCGTACAGGGGGCGCGGGGCCAGGGAGCTTTCTTT	once	TRBV5-1	TRBJ1-1	TRBD1
CASSHRQVTGDTQYF	TGTGCCAGCAGCCACCGACAGGTGACAGGGGATACGCAGTATTTT	-	TRBV4-2	TRBJ2-3	TRBD1
CASSATGNYEQYF	TGTGCCAGCAGCGCGACAGGGAACTACGAGCAGTACTTC	-	TRBV12-3/TRBV12-4	TRBJ2-7	TRBD1
CASSPPTRSYEQYF	TGTGCCAGCTCACCACCGACTAGAAGTTACGAGCAGTACTTC	once	TRBV18	TRBJ2-7	-
CASSLASLREVETQYF	TGTGCCAGCAGCTTAGCGAGTTTGAGGGAAGTAGAGACCCAGTACTTC	-	TRBV7-8	TRBJ2-5	-
CATSRAFGGRTEAFF	TGTGCCACCAGCAGAGCCTTCGGGGGTCGGACTGAAGCTTTCTTT	once	TRBV15	TRBJ1-1	-
CASSLPGPGKLFF	TGTGCCAGCAGTCTCCCGGGCCCGGGGAAACTGTTTTTT	-	TRBV6-5	TRBJ1-4	-
CASSPPQGARNEQFF	TGTGCCAGCTCACCACCCCAGGGGGCGAGAAATGAGCAGTTCTTC	-	TRBV18	TRBJ2-1	TRBD1
CASSDRQGFSEAFF	TGTGCCAGCAGCGACCGACAGGGGTTTAGTGAAGCTTTCTTT	few	TRBV3-1/TRBV3-2	TRBJ1-1	TRBD1
CASSHTGTGYYEQYF	TGCGCCAGCAGCCACACCGGGACAGGGTACTACGAGCAGTACTTC	-	TRBV5-1	TRBJ2-7	TRBD1
CASSSPPWGATNEKLFF	TGTGCCAGCAGTTCCCCCCCGTGGGGGGCAACTAATGAAAAACTGTTTTTT	-	TRBV28	TRBJ1-4	-
CASRVLGGQGALDTQYF	TGTGCCAGCAGAGTCCTTGGGGGGCAGGGGGCCCTTGATACGCAGTATTTT	-	TRBV5-4	TRBJ2-3	TRBD1
CASSRIQGGSEKLFF	TGTGCCAGCAGTCGAATACAGGGTGGCTCAGAAAAACTGTTTTTT	-	TRBV7-2	TRBJ1-4	-
CASSTYTGEYGYTF	TGCGCCAGCAGCACCTACACAGGGGAGTATGGCTACACCTTC	-	TRBV5-1	TRBJ1-2	TRBD1
CASSPWTGLVQYF	TGTGCCAGCAGTCCGTGGACAGGGCTGGTTCAGTACTTC	-	TRBV12-3/TRBV12-4	TRBJ2-7	TRBD1
CASSLVADSHEQYF	TGTGCCAGCAGCTTAGTGGCAGACTCGCACGAGCAGTACTTC	-	TRBV11-2	TRBJ2-7	-
CASYSTGVGNEQFF	TGTGCCAGCTATTCCACCGGGGTTGGAAATGAGCAGTTCTTC	once	TRBV7-2	TRBJ2-1	-
CASSDISGGISYNEQFF	TGTGCCAGCAGTGATATCAGCGGGGGGATCTCCTACAATGAGCAGTTCTTC	-	TRBV25-1	TRBJ2-1	TRBD2
CASSVARGTGELFF	TGTGCCAGCAGCGTAGCTCGAGGCACCGGGGAGCTGTTTTTT	-	TRBV9	TRBJ2-2	-
CASSPSAGGGTGELFF	TGTGCCAGCAGCCCTTCGGCAGGGGGCGGCACCGGGGAGCTGTTTTTT	once	TRBV9	TRBJ2-2	TRBD1
CAISPGLTFTGELFF	TGTGCCATCAGTCCGGGACTGACCTTCACCGGGGAGCTGTTTTTT	-	TRBV10-3	TRBJ2-2	-
CASSLPGDIYKLFF	TGTGCCAGCAGCTTACCGGGAGATATATATAAACTGTTTTTT	-	TRBV14	TRBJ1-4	-
CSATPGNEQFF	TGCAGTGCAACCCCGGGCAATGAGCAGTTCTTC	-	TRBV20-1	TRBJ2-1	-